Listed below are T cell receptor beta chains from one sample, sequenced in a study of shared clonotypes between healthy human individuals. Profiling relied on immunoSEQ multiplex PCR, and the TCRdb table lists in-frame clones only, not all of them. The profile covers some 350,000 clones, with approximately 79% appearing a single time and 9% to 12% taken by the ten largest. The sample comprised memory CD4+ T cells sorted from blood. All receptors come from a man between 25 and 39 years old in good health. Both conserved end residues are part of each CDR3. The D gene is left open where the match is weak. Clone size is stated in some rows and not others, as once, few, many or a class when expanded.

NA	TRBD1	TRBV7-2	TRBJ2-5	CASSRTDRVETQYF	TGTGCCAGCAGCCGAACGGACAGGGTTGAGACCCAGTACTTC
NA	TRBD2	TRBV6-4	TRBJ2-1	CASSDVAGGGNEQFF	TGTGCCAGCAGTGACGTAGCGGGAGGGGGCAATGAGCAGTTCTTC
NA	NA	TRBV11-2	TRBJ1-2	CASSLFRDVGVYGYTF	TGTGCCAGCAGCTTATTCAGGGACGTTGGGGTCTATGGCTACACCTTC
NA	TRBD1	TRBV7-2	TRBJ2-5	CASSIGQAPALAPRETQYF	TGTGCCAGCAGCATAGGACAGGCCCCCGCCCTGGCACCAAGAGAGACCCAGTACTTC
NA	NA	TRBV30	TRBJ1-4	CAWKDSEKLFF	TGTGCCTGGAAGGACTCTGAAAAACTGTTTTTT
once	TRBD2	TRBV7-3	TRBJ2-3	CASSLRSSGEDTQYF	TGTGCCAGCAGCTTAAGGTCTAGCGGGGAAGATACGCAGTATTTT
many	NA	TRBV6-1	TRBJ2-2	CASRSQGNTGELFF	TGTGCCAGCAGAAGCCAGGGCAACACCGGGGAGCTGTTTTTT
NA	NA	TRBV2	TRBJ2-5	CASREDSYQETQYF	TGTGCCAGCAGGGAAGACAGCTACCAAGAGACCCAGTACTTC
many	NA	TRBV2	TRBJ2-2	CASSEQGWAGELFF	TGTGCCAGCAGTGAACAGGGGTGGGCCGGGGAGCTGTTTTTT
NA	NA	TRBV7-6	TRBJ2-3	CASSLSGFGGPEATDTQYF	TGTGCCAGCAGCTTAAGTGGGTTTGGCGGCCCCGAGGCTACAGATACGCAGTATTTT
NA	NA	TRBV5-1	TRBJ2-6	CASSLELAGANVLTF	TGCGCCAGCAGCTTGGAATTGGCCGGGGCCAACGTCCTGACTTTC
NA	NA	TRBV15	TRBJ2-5	CATSNPDSQETQYF	TGTGCCACCAGCAATCCCGACAGTCAAGAGACCCAGTACTTC
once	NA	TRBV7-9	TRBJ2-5	CASSFYGGETQYF	TGTGCCAGCAGCTTCTATGGGGGAGAGACCCAGTACTTC
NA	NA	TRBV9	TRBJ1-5	CASGGGGMNQPQHF	TGTGCCAGCGGGGGAGGGGGAATGAATCAGCCCCAGCATTTT
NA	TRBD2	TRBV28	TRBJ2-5	CASSPPREGPSWETQYF	TGTGCCAGCAGTCCCCCGCGGGAGGGCCCATCGTGGGAGACCCAGTACTTC
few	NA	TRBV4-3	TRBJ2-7	CASSQDVGTYYEQYF	TGCGCCAGCAGCCAAGATGTAGGGACCTACTACGAGCAGTACTTC
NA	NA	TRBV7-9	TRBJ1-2	CASSFYGGTVNYGYTF	TGTGCCAGCAGCTTTTACGGCGGGACGGTGAACTATGGCTACACCTTC
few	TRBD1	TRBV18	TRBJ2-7	CASSPPTPGQVSYEQYF	TGTGCCAGCTCACCGCCCACTCCGGGACAGGTTTCCTACGAGCAGTACTTC
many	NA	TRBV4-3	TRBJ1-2	CASSQVVGANYGYTF	TGCGCCAGCAGCCAAGTGGTAGGGGCTAACTATGGCTACACCTTC
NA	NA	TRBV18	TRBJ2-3	CASSKPPGPYTDTQYF	TGTGCCAGCTCTAAACCTCCGGGACCCTACACAGATACGCAGTATTTT
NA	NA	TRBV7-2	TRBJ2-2	CASSRAGSGTGELFF	TGTGCCAGCAGTCGGGCAGGGTCCGGCACCGGGGAGCTGTTTTTT
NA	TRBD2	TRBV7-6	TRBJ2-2	CASSQTSGMAGELFF	TGTGCCAGCAGCCAGACTAGCGGGATGGCGGGGGAGCTGTTTTTT
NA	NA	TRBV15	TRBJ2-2	CATSLDVIGELFF	TGTGCCACCAGCCTAGACGTCATCGGGGAGCTGTTTTTT
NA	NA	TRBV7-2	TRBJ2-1	CASSPGGTSYNEQFF	TGTGCCAGCAGCCCCGGGGGCACATCCTACAATGAGCAGTTCTTC
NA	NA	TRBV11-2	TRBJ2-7	CASRQGRQIGYEQYF	TGTGCCAGCAGGCAGGGGCGACAGATTGGCTACGAGCAGTACTTC
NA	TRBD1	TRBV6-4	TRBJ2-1	CASSEGTGGDEQFF	TGTGCCAGCAGTGAGGGGACAGGGGGCGATGAGCAGTTCTTC
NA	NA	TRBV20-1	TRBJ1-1	CSARQPNEAFF	TGCAGTGCTCGACAGCCGAATGAAGCTTTCTTT
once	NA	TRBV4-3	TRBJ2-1	CASSQDPLIYNEQFF	TGCGCCAGCAGCCAAGACCCCCTTATATACAATGAGCAGTTCTTC
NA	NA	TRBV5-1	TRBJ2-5	CASSPNQGTQYF	TGCGCCAGCAGCCCTAATCAGGGGACCCAGTACTTC
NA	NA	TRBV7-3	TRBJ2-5	CASSSADDLETQYF	TGTGCCAGCAGCTCCGCTGACGATTTGGAGACCCAGTACTTC
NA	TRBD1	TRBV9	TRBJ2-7	CASSRGTGVSYEQYF	TGTGCCAGCAGCCGCGGGACAGGGGTGTCCTACGAGCAGTACTTC
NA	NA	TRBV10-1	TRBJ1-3	CASSESFWQGGNTIYF	TGCGCCAGCAGTGAATCTTTTTGGCAGGGCGGAAACACCATATATTTT
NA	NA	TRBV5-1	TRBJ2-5	CASSLGASQETQYF	TGCGCCAGCAGCTTGGGAGCTAGCCAAGAGACCCAGTACTTC
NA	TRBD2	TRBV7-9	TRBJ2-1	CASSLPLASGRAPQFF	TGTGCCAGCAGCCTTCCTTTGGCTAGCGGGAGGGCCCCGCAGTTCTTC
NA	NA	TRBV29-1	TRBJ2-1	CSVAGAGQIYNEQFF	TGCAGCGTTGCTGGGGCCGGCCAAATCTACAATGAGCAGTTCTTC
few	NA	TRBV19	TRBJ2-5	CASSSGWVETQYF	TGTGCCAGTAGTTCCGGTTGGGTAGAGACCCAGTACTTC